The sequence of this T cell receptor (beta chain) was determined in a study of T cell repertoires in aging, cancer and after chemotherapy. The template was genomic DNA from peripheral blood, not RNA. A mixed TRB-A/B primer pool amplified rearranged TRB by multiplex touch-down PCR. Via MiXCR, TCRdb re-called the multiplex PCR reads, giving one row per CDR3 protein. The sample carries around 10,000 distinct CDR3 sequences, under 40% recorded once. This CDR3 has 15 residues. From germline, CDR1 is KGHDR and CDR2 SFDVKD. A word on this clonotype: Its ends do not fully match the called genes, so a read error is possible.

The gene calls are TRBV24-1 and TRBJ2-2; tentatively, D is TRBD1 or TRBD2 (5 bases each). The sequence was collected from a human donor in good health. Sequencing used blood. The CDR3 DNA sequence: TGTTCCACCAGTGATTCGGGGCGGGACACCGGGGAGCTGTTTTTT. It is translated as CSTSDSGRDTGELFF.